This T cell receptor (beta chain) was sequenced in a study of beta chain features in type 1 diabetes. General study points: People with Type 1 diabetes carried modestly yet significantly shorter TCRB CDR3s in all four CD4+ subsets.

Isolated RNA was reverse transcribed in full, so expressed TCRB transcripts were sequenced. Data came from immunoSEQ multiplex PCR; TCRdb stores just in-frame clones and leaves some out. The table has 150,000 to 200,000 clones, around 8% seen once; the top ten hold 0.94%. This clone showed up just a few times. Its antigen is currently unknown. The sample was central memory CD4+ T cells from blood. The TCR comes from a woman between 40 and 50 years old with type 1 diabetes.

CDR3: CASSFNEGETEAFF. The DNA of the CDR3 is TGCGCCAGCAGCTTTAATGAGGGTGAGACTGAAGCTTTCTTT. This rearrangement joins TRBV5-1 to TRBJ1-1; no firm D call. The CDR3 totals 14 residues. V lost 2 bases, J lost 5 bases, and 13 bases lay in between. The germline CDR1 and CDR2 sequences are SGHRS and YFSETQ.